One sample yielded the 32 T cell receptor beta chains listed below, sequenced in a study of T-cell reconstitution after alpha-beta-depleted transplantation in children. Library preparation (for TCRbeta) was performed with unique molecular identifiers. TCRdb used MiXCR to reprocess the PCR reads, holding one entry per CDR3 protein. The sample holds several thousand distinct CDR3 sequences; roughly 15% are singletons and the top ten take about 80%. The material sequenced was PBMCs, mostly from graft donor cells, taken 180 days after TCRalphabeta/CD19-depleted stem cell transplant. The receptors here all came from a patient aged 2-10 years who had a stem cell transplant for inherited bone marrow failure, so the T cells may come from the graft donor.

The chain carries TRBV7-9 and TRBJ2-3; a weak D match, TRBD2 (5 bases). Trimming left V 5 bases short and J 1 base short, with 16 bases between. The germline gives CDR1 SEHNR, CDR2 FQNEAQ (reference sequence). The CDR3 consists of 16 residues. The CDR3 protein is CASSAPRDSGTDTQYF. The CDR3 DNA sequence: TGTGCCAGCAGCGCCCCCCGGGATAGCGGCACAGATACGCAGTATTTT.

This clonotype appeared many times. The chain combines TRBV7-9 with TRBJ2-7, with 9 bases matching TRBD2. With V trimmed by 6 bases and J by 2 bases, 11 bases remained unmatched. CDR3 length: 16 amino acids. The germline gives CDR1 SEHNR, CDR2 FQNEAQ (reference sequence). The CDR3 nucleotides are TGTGCCAGCAGTCACGATGGACTAGCGATAACCTACGAGCAGTACTTC. This translates into CASSHDGLAITYEQYF.

This clonotype was counted at least ten times. The chain uses TRBV27 and TRBJ1-2; D uncertain. This CDR3 is built from 14 residues. The V gene lost 4 bases and the J gene lost 0 bases, with 9 bases spanning the gap. Looked up from germline, CDR1 is MNHEY and CDR2 is SMNVEV (reference sequence). CDR3 nucleotides: TGTGCCAGCAGTTCCCTGTTTCCTAACTATGGCTACACCTTC. The encoded protein is CASSSLFPNYGYTF.

In this sample, this clonotype turned up many times. The V call is TRBV20-1, the J call TRBJ2-1, with D unclear. The CDR3 loop spans 10 amino acids. The germline V gene encodes CDR1 DFQATT and CDR2 SNEGSKA (reference sequence). The V and J ends lost 5 bases and 4 bases respectively, with 3 bases between them. The CDR3 DNA follows: TGCAGTGCTTCATACAATGAGCAGTTCTTC. Translated: CSASYNEQFF.

The table lists this clonotype with many counts. This sequence joins TRBV5-1 and TRBJ2-2, with 7 bases that match TRBD2. This CDR3 spans 15 amino acids. CDR1 SGHRS and CDR2 YFSETQ come from the germline V gene. Trimming cost V 2 bases and J 5 bases; bases outside gene matches: 6. The CDR3 DNA reads TGCGCCAGCAGCTTCACCAGCGGGATAACCGGGGAGCTGTTTTTT. This codes for CASSFTSGITGELFF. Supplemented by reference TRBV5-1 and TRBJ2-2, the full variable domain reads KAGVTQTPRYLIKTRGQQVTLSCSPISGHRSVSWYQQTPGQGLQFLFEYFSETQRNKGNFPGRFSGRQFSNSRSEMNVSTLELGDSALYLCASSFTSGITGELFFGEGSRLTVL.

This clonotype was found many times. This chain connects TRBV29-1 to TRBJ2-1; maybe TRBD2 (6 bases). V was trimmed by 7 bases and J by 7 bases, leaving 8 bases between them. Per the germline V gene, CDR1 is SQVTM and CDR2 is ANQGSEA. The CDR3 extends over 10 amino acids. This CDR3 reads CSGGENEQFF. CDR3 DNA: TGCAGCGGCGGGGAGAATGAGCAGTTCTTC.

Many counts were recorded for this clonotype. The chain employs TRBV6-1 and TRBJ2-5, with TRBD2 identical over 14 bases. The J segment lost 1 base and the V segment lost 6 bases, leaving 4 bases of the junction unmatched. The V gene's germline CDR1 is MNHNS and CDR2 SASEGT. The CDR3 runs to 16 residues. CDR3 nucleotide sequence: TGTGCCAGCAGGCGGACTAGCGGGAGGTCCCAAGAGACCCAGTACTTC. Encoded protein: CASRRTSGRSQETQYF.

The V and J genes are TRBV15 and TRBJ2-1, with no clear D. The CDR3 is 13 residues long. Trimming shortened V by 0 bases and J by 7 bases, and 7 bases separated the two germline ends. Germline-derived CDR1 and CDR2 are LNHNV and YYDKDF (reference sequence). The CDR3 coding sequence is TGTGCCACCAGCAGAGATTGGGGAAATGAGCAGTTCTTC. Protein sequence: CATSRDWGNEQFF.

This clonotype was counted many times. This chain connects TRBV2 to TRBJ1-1; 7 bases are a match to TRBD1. The CDR3 length is 12 residues. V trimming: 6 bases; J trimming: 11 bases; junction bases outside the gene matches: 9. Germline V gene data show CDR1 as SNHLY and CDR2 as FYNNEI. The CDR3 DNA follows: TGTGCCAGCAGCCCCACAGGGGAGGGGGCTTTCTTT. It translates to CASSPTGEGAFF.

This clonotype was recorded many times. V and J are TRBV5-1 and TRBJ1-4; 7 bases line up with TRBD1. The CDR3 has 14 amino acids. V lost 0 bases and J lost 8; bases outside the gene matches: 4. Per the germline V gene, CDR1 is SGHRS and CDR2 is YFSETQ. The CDR3 nucleotides are TGCGCCAGCAGCTTGGAGGGGGCTAGGGAAAAACTGTTTTTT. It codes for CASSLEGAREKLFF.

The DNA of the CDR3 is TGCAGTGCTAGAGTAGCGGGAGCGGTCACCGGGGAGCTGTTTTTT. Translating it yields CSARVAGAVTGELFF. V usage is TRBV20-1 and J usage is TRBJ2-2; TRBD2 aligns across 9 bases. The ends lost 1 base at V and 4 bases at J; junction bases unmatched: 4. The V gene's germline CDR1 is DFQATT and CDR2 SNEGSKA (reference sequence). CDR3 length: 15 residues.

This clonotype came up many times. This chain links TRBV4-1 with TRBJ2-7; D gene unclear. Trimming cost V 0 bases and J 2 bases, with 14 bases left between them. The CDR3 has 16 amino acids. Germline V CDR1 and CDR2: MGHRA, YSYEKL. CDR3 region: CASSQDVTAVPYEQYF. The CDR3 DNA follows: TGCGCCAGCAGCCAAGATGTGACGGCAGTACCCTACGAGCAGTACTTC.

The sample holds many counts of this clonotype. V and J are TRBV29-1 and TRBJ2-5, with D perhaps TRBD2 (6 bases). Germline CDR1 SQVTM, CDR2 ANQGSEA. The V end was cut by 6 bases, the J end by 9 bases, with 14 bases between. This CDR3 has 11 amino acids. The CDR3 protein is CSVGTLKAQYF. The CDR3 bases are TGCAGCGTGGGGACTCTGAAGGCCCAGTACTTC. The full variable domain, in which reference TRBV29-1 and TRBJ2-5 provide the parts outside the CDR3, is SAVISQKPSRDICQRGTSLTIQCQVDSQVTMMFWYRQQPGQSLTLIATANQGSEATYESGFVIDKFPISRPNLTFSTLTVSNMSPEDSSIYLCSVGTLKAQYFGPGTRLLVL.

This clonotype was seen many times. This chain uses TRBV15 with TRBJ1-5; possible D gene TRBD1, 5 bases. Trimming stripped 4 bases from V and 6 bases from J, with 10 bases between. This CDR3 comprises 13 residues. In germline, CDR1 is LNHNV, CDR2 YYDKDF (reference sequence). The CDR3 loop is CATSIYRGQPQHF. The CDR3 DNA reads as TGTGCCACCAGCATCTATAGGGGTCAGCCCCAGCATTTT. The entire variable domain, with the rest obtained from reference TRBV15 and TRBJ1-5, is as follows: DAMVIQNPRYQVTQFGKPVTLSCSQTLNHNVMYWYQQKSSQAPKLLFHYYDKDFNNEADTPDNFQSRRPNTSFCFLDIRSPGLGDTAMYLCATSIYRGQPQHFGDGTRLSIL.

This clonotype was seen ten or more times. The chain uses TRBV20-1 and TRBJ2-7; either TRBD1 or TRBD2 may supply D (5 bases each). Germline values: CDR1 DFQATT, CDR2 SNEGSKA (reference sequence). The CDR3 contains 12 residues. V was pared by 6 bases and J by 1 base, with 10 bases between. CDR3 residues: CSAGDGSYEQYF. CDR3 DNA: TGCAGTGCCGGGGACGGATCCTACGAGCAGTACTTC.

The sample holds many counts of this clonotype. The chain combines TRBV20-1 with TRBJ1-6; no reliable D call. V was clipped by 0 bases and J by 7 bases, with 16 bases between them. CDR1 is DFQATT, CDR2 SNEGSKA, per germline (reference sequence). The CDR3 runs 16 residues. In DNA, the CDR3 is TGCAGTGCTAGAGATAGGAGGGAGGGTGGGAATTCACCCCTCCACTTT. It specifies CSARDRREGGNSPLHF.

This clonotype was recorded at least ten times. CDR3: CASSAQGGTARPYEQYF. CDR3 DNA sequence: TGTGCCAGCAGCGCCCAAGGTGGGACAGCTAGACCCTACGAGCAGTACTTC. This chain joins TRBV7-9 and TRBJ2-7; the match to TRBD1 covers 7 bases. CDR1 SEHNR and CDR2 FQNEAQ come from the germline V gene (reference sequence). The V gene end was trimmed by 5 bases and the J gene end by 2 bases; junction bases not matched to a gene: 15. The CDR3 has 17 residues.

This clonotype was seen more than once but under ten times. The chain is built from TRBV5-4 and TRBJ2-3, with 7 bases fitting TRBD2. This CDR3 is 15 amino acids long. The germline CDR1 and CDR2 sequences are SGHNT and YYREEE (reference sequence). V gave up 4 bases and J gave up 4 bases; unmatched junction bases: 9. CDR3 sequence: CASSRVGGLADTQYF. The CDR3 DNA reads TGTGCCAGCAGCCGCGTGGGAGGGTTGGCAGATACGCAGTATTTT.

This clonotype was seen ten or more times. The chain employs TRBV5-1 and TRBJ2-5, with TRBD2 as a possible D gene (6 bases). The CDR3 has 13 amino acids. The V end lost 5 bases, the J end lost 4 bases, and 12 bases lay between the germline ends. Germline V CDR1 and CDR2: SGHRS, YFSETQ. In DNA, the CDR3 is TGCGCCAGCAGGGAGGGATTAGGAGAGACCCAGTACTTC. Its protein is CASREGLGETQYF.

This clonotype was detected ten times or more. The chain employs TRBV10-3 and TRBJ1-2; 10 positions agree with TRBD1. V lost 10 bases and J lost 2; bases outside the gene matches: 4. Looked up from germline, CDR1 is ENHRY and CDR2 is SYGVKD. The CDR3 covers 13 residues. DNA for the CDR3: TGTGCCAAACGACAGGGGGCGAACTATGGCTACACCTTC. This translates into CAKRQGANYGYTF.

This clonotype was found many times. The J gene is TRBJ1-6, the V gene TRBV29-1; the D gene is possibly TRBD1 (5 bases). This CDR3 comprises 14 residues. Trimming stripped 6 bases from V and 5 bases from J, with 14 bases between. The germline CDR1 and CDR2 sequences are SQVTM and ANQGSEA. CDR3 coding DNA: TGCAGCGTCCAAGACAGTTGGGATAATTCACCCCTCCACTTT. Its protein is CSVQDSWDNSPLHF.

This clonotype was seen many times. J is TRBJ2-5 and V is TRBV11-1, with D possibly matching TRBD2 (6 bases). This CDR3 comprises 14 residues. CDR1 is SGHAT and CDR2 is FQDESV in the germline V gene (reference sequence). Deletions cut 5 bases from V and 5 bases from J, with 15 bases between. The CDR3 region has the DNA TGTGCCAGCAGCGACGTATCGGCGGGGGAGACCCAGTACTTC. Amino acids: CASSDVSAGETQYF.

This clonotype was recorded at least ten times. This chain uses TRBV20-1 with TRBJ2-5; D not resolved. The CDR3 has 15 amino acids. From germline, CDR1 is DFQATT and CDR2 SNEGSKA (reference sequence). Trimming cost V 1 base and J 0 bases, with 12 bases left between them. The chain's CDR3 is CSARGLRRNQETQYF. DNA of the CDR3: TGCAGTGCTAGAGGACTGCGGCGGAACCAAGAGACCCAGTACTTC.

There are many counts of this clonotype. V and J are TRBV5-1 and TRBJ2-5, with TRBD2 matching 9 bases. The germline CDR1 and CDR2 sequences are SGHRS and YFSETQ. Trimming took 0 bases from V and 3 from J; bases not matched to a gene: 6. The CDR3 spans 16 residues. CDR3 sequence (DNA): TGCGCCAGCAGCTTGGTTGGTAGCGGGGGAAAAGAGACCCAGTACTTC. Its protein product is CASSLVGSGGKETQYF. The whole variable domain, filled in from reference TRBV5-1 and TRBJ2-5, reads KAGVTQTPRYLIKTRGQQVTLSCSPISGHRSVSWYQQTPGQGLQFLFEYFSETQRNKGNFPGRFSGRQFSNSRSEMNVSTLELGDSALYLCASSLVGSGGKETQYFGPGTRLLVL.

The chain couples TRBV7-9 to TRBJ2-5, with 9 nucleotides matching TRBD1. Germline CDR1 SEHNR, CDR2 FQNEAQ (reference sequence). This CDR3 is built from 15 residues. Trimming cost V 5 bases and J 2 bases; bases outside gene matches: 6. CDR3 sequence (DNA): TGTGCCAGCAGCAGGACAGGGGACCGACAAGAGACCCAGTACTTC. It specifies CASSRTGDRQETQYF.

The table lists this clonotype with many counts. The J gene is TRBJ2-3, the V gene TRBV5-1; D might be TRBD1 or TRBD2, each matching 5 bases. V lost 0 bases, J lost 4 bases, and 6 bases lay in between. CDR1 is SGHRS, CDR2 YFSETQ, per germline. The CDR3 is 13 amino acids. The CDR3 nucleotides read TGCGCCAGCAGCTTGGTGGGGGCAGATACGCAGTATTTT. This gives the protein CASSLVGADTQYF.

Concerning this clonotype itself: A much larger clone is a single base away; this may be a read error. This chain uses TRBV7-9 with TRBJ2-7; 15 bases line up with TRBD2. Germline V gene data show CDR1 as SEHNR and CDR2 as FQNEAQ (reference sequence). The CDR3 is 14 amino acids. CDR3 nucleotide sequence: TGTGCCAGGAGCTCCCGGACTAGCGGGGGGGTTCAGTACTTC. Encoded protein: CARSSRTSGGVQYF.

This clonotype was counted at least ten times. This chain uses TRBV5-1 with TRBJ2-3; the D gene could be TRBD1 or TRBD2 (5 bases each). Between the trimmed V and J ends, which lost 7 bases and 4 bases, there was a span of 19 bases. Germline V gene lookup returns CDR1 SGHRS and CDR2 YFSETQ. The CDR3 has 15 amino acids. CDR3 bases: TGCGCCAGCCTCCAGTTGGGGGATAGAGCAGATACGCAGTATTTT. Its translation: CASLQLGDRADTQYF.

This clonotype was detected many times. The chain recombines TRBV5-1 with TRBJ2-1; D uncertain. The CDR3 consists of 15 residues. Trimming removed 1 base from V and 4 bases from J, with 12 bases in between. The germline CDR1 and CDR2 sequences are SGHRS and YFSETQ. The CDR3 nucleotides are TGCGCCAGCAGCTTGTTGGTTGGCGAATACAATGAGCAGTTCTTC. Amino acids: CASSLLVGEYNEQFF.

This clonotype showed up just once. The chain is built from TRBV5-1 and TRBJ1-4; D uncertain. Germline values: CDR1 SGHRS, CDR2 YFSETQ. Deletions cut 0 bases from V and 1 base from J, with 7 bases between. This CDR3 contains 15 residues. In DNA form, the CDR3 reads TGCGCCAGCAGCTTGGACGTGGTAACTAATGAAAAACTGTTTTTT. It is translated as CASSLDVVTNEKLFF. Based on the CDR3 plus reference TRBV5-1 and TRBJ1-4, the full variable domain is KAGVTQTPRYLIKTRGQQVTLSCSPISGHRSVSWYQQTPGQGLQFLFEYFSETQRNKGNFPGRFSGRQFSNSRSEMNVSTLELGDSALYLCASSLDVVTNEKLFFGSGTQLSVL.

Notes on this clonotype: This clone may be a read error of a much larger clone one base away. The chain has TRBV6-2 or TRBV6-3 and TRBJ2-1, with D unclear. Per the germline V gene, CDR1 is MNHEY and CDR2 is SVGEGT. This CDR3 is 12 amino acids long. CDR3 in amino acids: CASGQRRVEQIF. The CDR3 DNA follows: TGTGCCAGCGGGCAACGTAGGGTTGAGCAGATCTTC.

The sample holds many counts of this clonotype. The CDR3 here is CASSLSWVGGFNEQFF. CDR3 coding DNA: TGCGCCAGCAGCTTGAGTTGGGTTGGGGGGTTCAATGAGCAGTTCTTC. V and J are TRBV5-1 and TRBJ2-1; a possible D gene is TRBD2 (6 bases). CDR1 and CDR2 from the germline V gene are SGHRS and YFSETQ. Trimming cost V 1 base and J 6 bases, with 17 bases left between them. The CDR3 contains 16 residues.